The rows below give T cell receptor beta chains drawn from one sample of a study of shared clonotypes between healthy human individuals. Profiling relied on immunoSEQ multiplex PCR, and the TCRdb table lists in-frame clones only, not all of them. The sample contains around 2,000,000 clones, about 93% of which appear only once. The sample comprised naive CD8+ T cells from PBMCs. All receptors come from a young man in good health. Some clones in this sample may be carry-over from other donors' samples. The CDR3 runs from the conserved cysteine through the conserved F or W.

v_call	j_call	cdr3_aa
TRBV5-6	TRBJ1-3	CASSRGGNTIYF
TRBV6-4	TRBJ2-1	CASSDSSQLNNEQFF
TRBV11-2	TRBJ2-4	CASSPWWAGGENIQYF
TRBV6-5	TRBJ1-1	CASSLGGRTEAFF
TRBV9	TRBJ2-1	CASSVVAASHNEQFF
TRBV7-9	TRBJ2-1	CASSEPGPLNYNEQFF
TRBV27	TRBJ1-5	CASSLAGWGNQPQHF
TRBV7-9	TRBJ1-1	CASSLGQGEAFF
TRBV7-9	TRBJ2-5	CASSSRDFPPQETQYF
TRBV2	TRBJ1-2	CASRTRGAPYGYTF
TRBV7-9	TRBJ1-3	CASSPSVGSSGNTIYF
TRBV28	TRBJ2-3	CASSLSAHTQYF
TRBV21-1	TRBJ2-3	CASSKERGKGHIGTDTQYF
TRBV28	TRBJ1-1	CASTGGTASLRVNTEAFF